Listed below are T cell receptor beta chains from one sample, sequenced in a study of T cell changes during pregnancy in multiple sclerosis. Sequencing used immunoSEQ multiplex PCR; TCRdb keeps in-frame clones, though not all of them. The sample holds under 55,000 clones, over 85% seen once. The sequences come from peripheral blood, collected in the first trimester of pregnancy. The receptor source for this set is a female donor with multiple sclerosis, enrolled in a pregnancy study. Both conserved end residues are trimmed from each CDR3.

CDR3: ASSEWGDSYEQY
J: TRBJ2-7
V: TRBV6-1

CDR3: ASSIGEGGAHTEAF
J: TRBJ1-1
V: TRBV19

CDR3: ASSYSRTGELF
J: TRBJ2-2
V: TRBV11-3

CDR3: ASSESGTGELF
J: TRBJ2-2
V: TRBV6-4

CDR3: ATSREDRFYPISYEQY
J: TRBJ2-7
V: TRBV15

CDR3: ASSPGGDQPQH
J: TRBJ1-5
V: TRBV18

CDR3: ASSKQGRTEAF
J: TRBJ1-1
V: TRBV7-3

CDR3: ASSLRTGDLLRGVGYT
J: TRBJ1-2
V: TRBV7-2

CDR3: ASRWWDRRYNEQF
J: TRBJ2-1
V: TRBV5-4

CDR3: ASRQGNQPQH
J: TRBJ1-5
V: TRBV25-1

CDR3: ASRRTGWAF
J: TRBJ1-1
V: TRBV6-6

CDR3: ASSPGGRGSYEQY
J: TRBJ2-7
V: TRBV27

CDR3: ASSLDGITDTQY
J: TRBJ2-3
V: TRBV5-5

CDR3: ASSEGRASPLH
J: TRBJ1-6
V: TRBV27

CDR3: ASSPLAGGGSYNEQF
J: TRBJ2-1
V: TRBV5-1

CDR3: ASSYPTGTVYEQY
J: TRBJ2-7
V: TRBV6-5

CDR3: ASSDFRGPYGYT
J: TRBJ1-2
V: TRBV2

CDR3: ASSPTGAAIYEQY
J: TRBJ2-7
V: TRBV6-4

CDR3: ASSRDRAEKLF
J: TRBJ1-4
V: TRBV5-1

CDR3: ASSLGTVGGGYT
J: TRBJ1-2
V: TRBV7-6

CDR3: ASSRDRDSTEAF
J: TRBJ1-1
V: TRBV5-5

CDR3: ASSLSGQGAEAF
J: TRBJ1-1
V: TRBV7-9

CDR3: ASSLASRSGLADTQY
J: TRBJ2-3
V: TRBV13

CDR3: ASSSMASGGHTGELF
J: TRBJ2-2
V: TRBV5-4

CDR3: ASSDSSYGYT
J: TRBJ1-2
V: TRBV10-1

CDR3: ASRDIGPEKLF
J: TRBJ1-4
V: TRBV19

CDR3: ASSWDRLGNTEAF
J: TRBJ1-1
V: TRBV5-1

CDR3: ASSFGAETQY
J: TRBJ2-3
V: TRBV5-4

CDR3: ASSLIGQGATGAYGYT
J: TRBJ1-2
V: TRBV28

CDR3: ASSLPRTSGGFETQY
J: TRBJ2-5
V: TRBV11-2

CDR3: ASSLERGGTGELF
J: TRBJ2-2
V: TRBV5-4

CDR3: ASSQPQGPKQF
J: TRBJ2-1
V: TRBV23-1

CDR3: ASSFGTGVPYEQY
J: TRBJ2-7
V: TRBV7-9

CDR3: ASSYSVVYEQY
J: TRBJ2-7
V: TRBV6-6

CDR3: ASSLMRQETQY
J: TRBJ2-5
V: TRBV7-3

CDR3: ASRGTGNQPQH
J: TRBJ1-5
V: TRBV19

CDR3: ASSHRPTSGGAHYEQY
J: TRBJ2-7
V: TRBV5-1

CDR3: ASSRGRGDSGANVLT
J: TRBJ2-6
V: TRBV5-1

CDR3: ASTVGIAYEQY
J: TRBJ2-7
V: TRBV6-1

CDR3: SVARQGTNTGELF
J: TRBJ2-2
V: TRBV29-1

CDR3: ASSVGVVSYEQY
J: TRBJ2-7
V: TRBV9

CDR3: ASSEPRGGTGELF
J: TRBJ2-2
V: TRBV2